Many counts were recorded for the clone carrying this T cell receptor (beta chain). The study excluded patients with uncontrolled infection, other autoimmune disease, pregnancy or lactation. This sample holds PBMCs from approximately 9 ml fresh peripheral blood. Using RNA transcripts as the source, TCR beta CDR3 regions were amplified. During a first-round RT-PCR of the TCR CDR3, the HTBI primer set was used. MiXCR, applied by TCRdb to the multiplex PCR reads, yields one record per CDR3 protein. Seen here are about 600,000 distinct CDR3 sequences, 13% to 15% observed once, and the top ten hold 6.5% to 9%. The data derive from a study of T cells in Graves' hyperthyroidism and ophthalmopathy. CDR3 length equals 15 residues. V shed 10 bases and J 5 bases; nucleotides not matched to a gene: 16. The germline V gene encodes CDR1 MNHEY and CDR2 SVGEGT.

The sequenced sample was blood. The chain recombines TRBV6-2 or TRBV6-3 with TRBJ2-5; TRBD2 aligns across 7 bases. The clonotype comes from a woman under 30 with Graves' ophthalmopathy. This chain's CDR3 is CATYRPSGQAETQYF. The CDR3 nucleotides are TGTGCCACTTACCGCCCTAGCGGTCAAGCGGAGACCCAGTACTTC.